The next 21 T cell receptor beta chains were all read from a single sample in a study of blood T cell repertoires in COVID-19. Some clones are missing from TCRdb's copy, which holds only in-frame ones; the method was immunoSEQ multiplex PCR. The sample contains around 91,000 clones, about 85% of which appear only once. The sample was peripheral blood. The receptors stem from a human donor in a cohort sampled during active COVID-19.

The chain combines TRBV19 with TRBJ1-1; D is unclear. This CDR3 is built from 13 residues. The germline V gene encodes CDR1 LNHDA and CDR2 SQIVND (reference sequence). Trimming left V 1 base short and J 5 bases short, with 8 bases between. This CDR3 reads CASSIGRGTEAFF. For the CDR3, the DNA is TGTGCCAGTAGTATAGGACGGGGAACTGAAGCTTTCTTT.

This chain joins TRBV9 and TRBJ2-7, with 11 nucleotides matching TRBD2. The CDR3 runs 16 residues. Germline trimming cut 3 bases from V and 4 bases from J; bases unmatched to any gene: 9. The V gene's germline CDR1 is SGDLS and CDR2 YYNGEE. DNA for the CDR3: TGTGCCAGCAGCGCCGCTCTAGCGGGGGGTATTTACGAGCAGTACTTC. It translates to CASSAALAGGIYEQYF.

J is TRBJ2-5 and V is TRBV18; TRBD1 agrees at 11 bases. CDR3 size: 19 residues. V lost 4 bases to trimming and J lost 1 base; unmatched junction nucleotides: 14. Germline V CDR1 and CDR2: KGHSH, LQKENI. The CDR3 DNA sequence: TGTGCCAGCTCACTCTTTCACGAAACCGGGACAGGGGGCCAAGAGACCCAGTACTTC. Encoded protein: CASSLFHETGTGGQETQYF.

V is TRBV7-2 and J is TRBJ1-1, with D possibly matching TRBD1 (5 bases). V was trimmed by 5 bases and J by 1 base, leaving 14 bases between them. This CDR3 contains 15 residues. CDR1 SGHTA and CDR2 FQGNSA come from the germline V gene. The CDR3: CASSPRGEKNTEAFF. The CDR3 coding sequence is TGTGCCAGCAGCCCCCGGGGGGAGAAGAACACTGAAGCTTTCTTT.

Written as DNA, the CDR3 is TGTGCCAGCAGCTTGCATCGGGGGGATACGCAGTATTTT. Translation: CASSLHRGDTQYF. The genes are TRBV5-6 and TRBJ2-3; the D gene is possibly TRBD2 (6 bases). CDR1 and CDR2 from the germline V gene are SGHDT and YYEEEE. The CDR3 totals 13 residues. Between the trimmed V and J ends, which lost 1 base and 6 bases, there was a span of 9 bases.

This chain joins TRBV9 and TRBJ2-5; D possibly corresponds to TRBD1 (6 bases). Germline V lookup: CDR1 SGDLS, CDR2 YYNGEE. This CDR3 contains 14 residues. The V end was cut by 4 bases, the J end by 2 bases, with 12 bases between. The CDR3 region is CASSRRQAQETQYF. The DNA for the CDR3 is TGTGCCAGCAGCCGCCGACAGGCTCAAGAGACCCAGTACTTC.

The genes are TRBV3-1 (or the pseudogene TRBV3-2) and TRBJ1-1, with D possibly TRBD1 on 6 matching bases. The CDR3 covers 15 residues. The germline CDR1 and CDR2 sequences are LGHDT and YNNKEL (reference sequence). The V end lost 4 bases, the J end lost 0 bases, and 12 bases lay between the germline ends. The CDR3, as DNA: TGTGCCAGCAGCCTCCGGGACACAGTGAACACTGAAGCTTTCTTT. Encoded protein: CASSLRDTVNTEAFF.

The chain uses TRBV4-2 and TRBJ2-1; 7 bases are shared with TRBD2. From germline, CDR1 is LGHNA and CDR2 YNFKEQ. Trimming took 0 bases from V and 3 from J; bases not matched to a gene: 2. The CDR3 is 15 residues long. The chain's CDR3 is CASSQDASGYNEQFF. CDR3 DNA sequence: TGTGCCAGCAGCCAAGATGCTAGCGGCTACAATGAGCAGTTCTTC.

The J gene is TRBJ1-1, the V gene TRBV2, with 8 bases that match TRBD1. Germline V gene data show CDR1 as SNHLY and CDR2 as FYNNEI. This CDR3 region has 15 residues. Trimming removed 2 bases from V and 8 bases from J; junction bases left unmatched: 10. CDR3 bases: TGTGCCAGCAGTGAAAGGACAGGGTCCCTTAAAGAAGCTTTCTTT. This translates into CASSERTGSLKEAFF.

The chain combines TRBV19 with TRBJ1-5; possible D gene TRBD1, 6 bases. CDR3 length equals 15 residues. Germline V CDR1 and CDR2: LNHDA, SQIVND (reference sequence). Trimming cost V 6 bases and J 2 bases, with 14 bases left between them. CDR3 nucleotides: TGTGCCAGTAGATTGACAGGTCTGGGCAATCAGCCCCAGCATTTT. Amino acids: CASRLTGLGNQPQHF. The full variable domain, in which reference TRBV19 and TRBJ1-5 provide the parts outside the CDR3, is DGGITQSPKYLFRKEGQNVTLSCEQNLNHDAMYWYRQDPGQGLRLIYYSQIVNDFQKGDIAEGYSVSREKKESFPLTVTSAQKNPTAFYLCASRLTGLGNQPQHFGDGTRLSIL.

The chain employs TRBV3-1 (or the pseudogene TRBV3-2) and TRBJ2-1; perhaps TRBD2 as D (5 bases). Germline V gene data show CDR1 as LGHDT and CDR2 as YNNKEL (reference sequence). V was cut by 7 bases and J by 10 bases, with 11 bases left in between. The CDR3 runs to 11 residues. The CDR3 loop is CASKLAHEQFF. The CDR3 bases are TGTGCCAGCAAGCTAGCTCACGAGCAGTTCTTC.

The V and J genes are TRBV19 and TRBJ1-5, with 7 positions matching TRBD1. This CDR3 is built from 15 residues. Germline V gives CDR1 LNHDA, CDR2 SQIVND (reference sequence). V shed 3 bases and J 4 bases; nucleotides not matched to a gene: 6. CDR3 nucleotides: TGTGCCAGTAGTATTACAGGGGCGTTTAATCAGCCCCAGCATTTT. It specifies CASSITGAFNQPQHF.

The gene calls are TRBV6-2 or TRBV6-3 and TRBJ2-7; 13 bases line up with TRBD2. The J segment lost 3 bases and the V segment lost 6 bases, leaving 8 bases of the junction unmatched. The CDR3 is 16 residues long. Germline values: CDR1 MNHEY, CDR2 SVGEGT. This CDR3 is CASSLGTSGARYEQYF. The CDR3 DNA is TGTGCCAGCAGCCTTGGGACTAGCGGGGCCCGCTACGAGCAGTACTTC.

This clone was seen a few times. V usage is TRBV5-1 and J usage is TRBJ1-3; 8 nucleotides align to TRBD1. CDR3 size: 15 residues. Germline loops: CDR1 SGHRS, CDR2 YFSETQ. V lost 0 bases and J lost 4; bases outside the gene matches: 3. The CDR3 here is CASSLGTGLGNTIYF. The CDR3 coding sequence is TGCGCCAGCAGCTTGGGGACAGGGTTAGGAAACACCATATATTTT.

The chain carries TRBV9 and TRBJ2-5; 11 bases fit TRBD2. Trimming cost V 0 bases and J 4 bases; bases outside gene matches: 2. From germline, CDR1 is SGDLS and CDR2 YYNGEE. The length of the CDR3 is 15 residues. The CDR3 here is CASSVEGLAGETQYF. DNA of the CDR3: TGTGCCAGCAGCGTAGAAGGACTAGCGGGAGAGACCCAGTACTTC.

The V call is TRBV3-1 (or the pseudogene TRBV3-2), the J call TRBJ2-1; possibly TRBD2 for D (5 bases). Germline-derived CDR1 and CDR2 are LGHDT and YNNKEL (reference sequence). The CDR3 sequence is 13 residues long. Trimming stripped 2 bases from V and 6 bases from J, with 8 bases between. CDR3 residues: CASSQLAANEQFF. The CDR3, as DNA: TGTGCCAGCAGCCAACTAGCCGCCAATGAGCAGTTCTTC.

This clone was found a few times. One end of the junction is discordant with germline, which a read error may explain. This chain links TRBV5-6 with TRBJ1-2, with D possibly being TRBD1 (5 bases). Germline V gene sequence: CDR1 SGHDT, CDR2 YYEEEE. The CDR3 spans 14 residues. CDR3 sequence: CASRLEGLDYGYTF. Written as DNA, the CDR3 is TGTGCCAGCAGGTTGGAGGGGTTGGACTATGGCTACACCTTC.

In DNA form, the CDR3 reads TGCAGCGTAGCGGGGGGCAGGGAGACCCAGTACTTC. It encodes CSVAGGRETQYF. The V call is TRBV29-1, the J call TRBJ2-5, with TRBD2 identical over 9 bases. V lost 6 bases, J lost 5 bases, and 4 bases stayed unmatched. The CDR3 totals 12 residues. Germline assignment: CDR1 SQVTM and CDR2 ANQGSEA.

The rearrangement links TRBV12-5 to TRBJ1-2; TRBD1 is a possible D gene (5 bases). Trimming took off 7 bases at V and 7 bases at J, with 16 bases between the two ends. This CDR3 is 13 amino acids long. Germline V lookup: CDR1 LGHNT, CDR2 FRNRAP. CDR3 sequence: CASAQEGLPGYTF. For the CDR3, the DNA is TGTGCTAGTGCACAGGAGGGATTGCCTGGCTACACCTTC.

The V and J genes are TRBV18 and TRBJ2-2; D not certain. Germline lookup yields CDR1 KGHSH and CDR2 LQKENI. The CDR3 runs to 17 residues. Trimming took off 6 bases at V and 3 bases at J, with 20 bases between the two ends. The CDR3 region has the DNA TGTGCCAGCTCCAAAACACGGGTTATTGAGGACACCGGGGAGCTGTTTTTT. Amino acid sequence: CASSKTRVIEDTGELFF.

The chain couples TRBV7-9 to TRBJ1-2; D is uncertain. This CDR3 region has 13 residues. Trimming took 1 base from V and 5 from J, leaving 8 bases between them. CDR1 and CDR2 (germline): SEHNR, FQNEAQ (reference sequence). The CDR3 reads CASSLVGGYGYTF. The CDR3, as DNA: TGTGCCAGCAGCTTAGTGGGAGGGTATGGCTACACCTTC.